This TCR beta chain was documented in a study of cytomegalovirus exposure and HLA in healthy donors. Germline assignment: CDR1 SNHLY and CDR2 FYNNEI. V was trimmed by 3 bases and J by 0 bases, leaving 9 bases between them. The CDR3 has 16 residues. Both 60 Vbeta primers and 13 Jbeta primers went into the PCR. The assay was immunoSEQ multiplex PCR, and TCRdb's table has in-frame clones only and misses some. The sample holds approximately 220,000 clones, approximately 82% seen once. The sample holds one count of this clone. The target antigen is unknown. Overall study results and limits: As a later analysis showed, a missense DCLRE1C variant was linked to trimming of TCR beta V- and J-genes. When analyzed later, the rates of TCR association showed variation by HLA locus, with DRB1 the most and HLA-C the fewest. Previously analyzed data showed that most TCR beta V segments were productive at a frequency of about 87% or about 30%. In a later analysis, most CMV-associated TCR beta chains appeared HLA-restricted.

The specimen was PBMCs. This chain connects TRBV2 to TRBJ2-6, with D uncertain. The sequence came from a man between 18 and 29 years old in good health and CMV-seronegative. This CDR3 is CASSDVFSSGANVLTF. Written as DNA, the CDR3 is TGTGCCAGCAGTGACGTATTCAGCTCTGGGGCCAACGTCCTGACTTTC. Drawing the rest from reference TRBV2 and TRBJ2-6, the complete variable domain is EPEVTQTPSHQVTQMGQEVILRCVPISNHLYFYWYRQILGQKVEFLVSFYNNEISEKSEIFDDQFSVERPDGSNFTLKIRSTKLEDSAMYFCASSDVFSSGANVLTFGAGSRLTVL.